What follows is one T cell receptor (beta chain) and its context. Its antigen is not identified. The data originate from a study of blood T cells in healthy people across ages. Overall study findings and caveats: Long-lived and aged donors differed, with more naive CD4+ cells and higher diversity in the long-lived.

A second about 7 to 12 cycle PCR used barcoded and J-beta primers. Unique molecular identifiers of 12 random nucleotides labeled each cDNA. MiXCR, applied by TCRdb to the 5' RACE reads, yields one record per CDR3 protein. The repertoire holds 450,000 to 650,000 distinct CDR3 sequences, with 20% to 30% as singletons. Donor samples were obtained from healthy Caucasian individuals from Russia, aged 6 to 90. The data also belong to a second study, concerning T cells of mothers and their children. That report notes: Overlap in related mother-child pairs always slightly exceeded unrelated pairs, never significantly.

Sequencing was done on a sample of blood. The clonotype comes from a boy younger than 18 in good health.

The CDR3 here is CSAIAKDRLSYEQYF. CDR3 in DNA: TGCAGTGCGATAGCGAAGGACAGACTCTCCTACGAGCAGTACTTC. This chain links TRBV20-1 with TRBJ2-7; possibly TRBD1 for D (6 bases). V shed 6 bases and J shed 0 bases, with 18 bases lying between them. The length of the CDR3 is 15 residues. The germline V gene has CDR1 DFQATT and CDR2 SNEGSKA (reference sequence).